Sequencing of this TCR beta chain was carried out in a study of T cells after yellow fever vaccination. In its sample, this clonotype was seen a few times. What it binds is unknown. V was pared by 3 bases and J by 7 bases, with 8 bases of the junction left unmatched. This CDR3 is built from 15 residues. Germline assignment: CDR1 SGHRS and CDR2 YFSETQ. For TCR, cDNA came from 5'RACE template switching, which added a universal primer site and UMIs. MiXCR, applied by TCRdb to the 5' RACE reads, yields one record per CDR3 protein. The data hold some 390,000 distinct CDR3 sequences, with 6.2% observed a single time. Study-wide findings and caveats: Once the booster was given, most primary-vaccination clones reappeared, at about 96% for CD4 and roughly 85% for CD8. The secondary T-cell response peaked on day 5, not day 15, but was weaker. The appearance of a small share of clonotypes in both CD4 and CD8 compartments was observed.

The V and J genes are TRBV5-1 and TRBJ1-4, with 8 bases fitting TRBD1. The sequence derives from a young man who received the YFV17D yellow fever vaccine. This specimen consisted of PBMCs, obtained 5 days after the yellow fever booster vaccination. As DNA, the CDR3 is TGCGCCAGCAGCTCGACAGGGGAGTGGGGTGAAAAACTGTTTTTT. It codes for CASSSTGEWGEKLFF. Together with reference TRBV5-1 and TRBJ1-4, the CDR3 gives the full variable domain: KAGVTQTPRYLIKTRGQQVTLSCSPISGHRSVSWYQQTPGQGLQFLFEYFSETQRNKGNFPGRFSGRQFSNSRSEMNVSTLELGDSALYLCASSSTGEWGEKLFFGSGTQLSVL.